A selection of T cell receptor beta chains follows, all from one sample in a study of T cell responses to AZD1222 COVID-19 vaccine. Produced via immunoSEQ multiplex PCR; TCRdb's table is partial and in-frame only. The sample carries some 150,000 clones, 90% recorded once. Sequenced material: peripheral blood, taken 28 days after the second AZD1222 dose. These receptors all come from an adult who received the AZD1222 COVID-19 vaccine. Both conserved end residues are part of each CDR3. A D gene is named only where the DNA matches it firmly. For some rows the clone size is stated as once, few or many, or as a class when expanded; others skip it.

>TRBV7-9|.|TRBJ2-5|.
TGTGCCAGCAGCTTAGCTGTGTCCCCAGAGACCCAGTACTTC
CASSLAVSPETQYF
>TRBV6-1|.|TRBJ2-5|TRBD1
TGTGCCAGCAGTGAGACATGGGACAGGGGGCTTCGGACCCAGTACTTC
CASSETWDRGLRTQYF
>TRBV19|.|TRBJ1-3|.
TGTGCCACCGCGGCGAGCTCTGGAAACACCATATATTTT
CATAASSGNTIYF
>TRBV18|.|TRBJ1-1|.
TGTGCCAGCTCACCAAATCTCGAGACTGAAGCTTTCTTT
CASSPNLETEAFF
>TRBV5-6|once|TRBJ2-7|TRBD1
TGTGCCAGCAGCCTTACCGGGACAGGGGTCTACGAGCAGTACTTC
CASSLTGTGVYEQYF
>TRBV28|.|TRBJ1-5|TRBD1
TGTGCCAGCAGTTCCCCCCCGGGACAGTATAGCAATCAGCCCCAGCATTTT
CASSSPPGQYSNQPQHF
>TRBV28|.|TRBJ2-5|TRBD1
TGTGCCAGCAGTTTCCTTACTGGACAGGGGGATACCCAGTACTTC
CASSFLTGQGDTQYF
>TRBV30|.|TRBJ1-6|TRBD1
TGTGCCTGGAGTGGGGGACAGGGGTACGCCTATAATTCACCCCTCCACTTT
CAWSGGQGYAYNSPLHF
>TRBV5-1|.|TRBJ2-3|.
TGCGCCAGCAGGATTAGCACAGATACGCAGTATTTT
CASRISTDTQYF
>TRBV15|.|TRBJ1-6|.
TGTGCCACCAGCAGAGTTACCTTTTTGGGGGGATCCTATAATTCACCCCTCCACTTT
CATSRVTFLGGSYNSPLHF
>TRBV14|.|TRBJ1-5|TRBD1
TGTGCCAGCAGCCACTCCCGGGACAGGGGGCGATTAAGGAGCAATCAGCCCCAGCATTTT
CASSHSRDRGRLRSNQPQHF
>TRBV18|.|TRBJ1-2|TRBD1
TGTGCCAGCTCACCGGGGACAGCGCCCTTTGACTACACCTTC
CASSPGTAPFDYTF
>TRBV27|.|TRBJ1-5|.
TGTGCCAGCAGTTCTACCGGGACTTATAGCAATCAGCCCCAGCATTTT
CASSSTGTYSNQPQHF
>TRBV18|once|TRBJ2-2|.
TGTGCCAGCTCCGTAGGGGAGTGGACCGGGGAGCTGTTTTTT
CASSVGEWTGELFF
>TRBV20-1|.|TRBJ1-1|TRBD1
TGCAGTGCCCGACAGGGAACTGAAGCTTTCTTT
CSARQGTEAFF
>TRBV21-1|.|TRBJ2-1|.
TGTGCCAGCAGCAAAGGGTTGGCGGGAGGGCCATACAATGAGCAGTTCTTC
CASSKGLAGGPYNEQFF
>TRBV25-1|.|TRBJ2-4|.
TGTGCCAGCAGTGACCCTTCACAGGGAAAAAACATTCAGTACTTC
CASSDPSQGKNIQYF
>TRBV3-1/TRBV3-2|.|TRBJ2-7|.
TGTGCCAGCAGCCAAGTCGACTACGAGCAGTACTTC
CASSQVDYEQYF
>TRBV7-9|.|TRBJ1-2|.
TGTGCCAGCAGCCATGGGGGCAGGGAGGCGCGTGGCTACACCTTC
CASSHGGREARGYTF
>TRBV27|.|TRBJ2-2|TRBD1
TGTGCCAGCAACAGGGGGGCCGGGGAGCTGTTTTTT
CASNRGAGELFF
>TRBV10-3|.|TRBJ2-7|.
TGTGCCATCAGTGAGTCCGGCTCCTACGAGCAGTACTTC
CAISESGSYEQYF
>TRBV3-1/TRBV3-2|.|TRBJ2-1|.
TGTGCCAGCAGCCAAGTGCTCCGGGGTGAGCAGTTCTTC
CASSQVLRGEQFF
>TRBV3-1/TRBV3-2|.|TRBJ2-7|.
TGTGCCAGCAGCCAAGAGGTTCGAGGAAGCGAGCAGTACTTC
CASSQEVRGSEQYF
>TRBV11-2|.|TRBJ2-1|.
TGTGCCAGCAGCGAACTAGTAGCCGGTGAGCAGTTCTTC
CASSELVAGEQFF
>TRBV14|.|TRBJ2-5|.
TGTGCCAGCAGCCGCCTGGAGGACGGAAAAAGAGAGGAGACCCAGTACTTC
CASSRLEDGKREETQYF
>TRBV5-4|once|TRBJ2-5|.
TGTGCCAGCAGCCCCAGAGCGTACCAAGAGACCCAGTACTTC
CASSPRAYQETQYF
>TRBV28|.|TRBJ2-7|.
TGTGCCAGCAGTTTATTCGGCGGATCCTACGAGCAGTACTTC
CASSLFGGSYEQYF
>TRBV27|.|TRBJ2-1|.
TGTGCCAGCAGTTTTGTGGCTGGCGCCTACAATGAGCAGTTCTTC
CASSFVAGAYNEQFF
>TRBV18|.|TRBJ2-7|TRBD2
TGTGCCAGCTCATCAAAAAGCGGGAGGGCAGGAGAGCAGTACTTC
CASSSKSGRAGEQYF
>TRBV19|.|TRBJ1-1|.
TGTGCCAGTAGCTTAAGACAGTCGCTTACTGAAGCTTTCTTT
CASSLRQSLTEAFF
>TRBV11-2|.|TRBJ1-2|TRBD1
TGTGCCAGCAGCGTGGGACAGTTGGATGGCTACACCTTC
CASSVGQLDGYTF
>TRBV10-3|once|TRBJ1-1|.
TGTGCCATCAGTGAGTCGGGTCAAGCGGGGACTGAAGCTTTCTTT
CAISESGQAGTEAFF
>TRBV7-2|.|TRBJ1-1|.
TGTGCCAGCAGACCTATACCGGGACAAGCTTTCTTT
CASRPIPGQAFF
>TRBV11-2|few|TRBJ2-7|TRBD1
TGTGCCAGCAGCTCAGTATCCCGAGCCAGGGGGCAAAGGTACGAGCAGTACTTC
CASSSVSRARGQRYEQYF
>TRBV5-1|.|TRBJ1-1|.
TGCGCCAGCAGCTTGGGGGCGGCGAACACTGAAGCTTTCTTT
CASSLGAANTEAFF